This T cell receptor (beta chain) stems from a study of T cells in Graves' hyperthyroidism and ophthalmopathy. Study-wide results and caveats: Within blood appeared most thyroid clonotypes that had expanded above 0.001.

RNA transcripts served as the template for amplifying TCR beta CDR3 regions. Primed by the HTBI set, a first-round RT-PCR was run on the TCR CDR3. TCRdb reprocessed the multiplex PCR reads with MiXCR, giving one entry per CDR3 protein. This repertoire shows approximately 200,000 distinct CDR3 sequences, around 18% found once; its top ten account for just under 45%. Diagnoses used clinical symptoms, serum thyroxine and TRAb, thyroid ultrasound and orbital computed tomography. The CDR3 runs 15 residues. V was shortened by 5 bases and J by 6 bases, with 19 bases between the two germline ends. Regarding this clonotype: Antigen: not known.

The clonotype was recovered from a man aged 40-50 years with Graves' hyperthyroidism. Sequencing used blood. This chain joins TRBV12-3 or TRBV12-4 and TRBJ2-5; D possibly corresponds to TRBD2 (6 bases). The DNA of the CDR3 is TGTGCCAGCAGTCCTATTAGGGAGGACCGCCAGACCCAGTACTTC. Its protein product is CASSPIREDRQTQYF.